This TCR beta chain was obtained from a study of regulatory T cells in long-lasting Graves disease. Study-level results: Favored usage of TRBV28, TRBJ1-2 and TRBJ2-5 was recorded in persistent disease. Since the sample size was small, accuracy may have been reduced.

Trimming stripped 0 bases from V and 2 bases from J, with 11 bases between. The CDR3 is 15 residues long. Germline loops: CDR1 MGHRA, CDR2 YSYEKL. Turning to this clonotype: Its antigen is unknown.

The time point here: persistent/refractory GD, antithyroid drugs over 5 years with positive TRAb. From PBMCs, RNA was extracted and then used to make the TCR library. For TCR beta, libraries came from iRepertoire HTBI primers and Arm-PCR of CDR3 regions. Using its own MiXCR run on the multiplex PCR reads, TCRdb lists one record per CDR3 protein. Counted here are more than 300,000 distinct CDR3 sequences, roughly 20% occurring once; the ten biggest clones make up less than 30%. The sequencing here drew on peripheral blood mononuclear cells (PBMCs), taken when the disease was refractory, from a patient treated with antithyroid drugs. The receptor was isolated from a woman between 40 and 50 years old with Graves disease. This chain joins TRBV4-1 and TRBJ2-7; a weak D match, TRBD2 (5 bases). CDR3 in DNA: TGCGCCAGCAGCCAAGAAACTAGGAAACCCTACGAGCAGTACTTC. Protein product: CASSQETRKPYEQYF.